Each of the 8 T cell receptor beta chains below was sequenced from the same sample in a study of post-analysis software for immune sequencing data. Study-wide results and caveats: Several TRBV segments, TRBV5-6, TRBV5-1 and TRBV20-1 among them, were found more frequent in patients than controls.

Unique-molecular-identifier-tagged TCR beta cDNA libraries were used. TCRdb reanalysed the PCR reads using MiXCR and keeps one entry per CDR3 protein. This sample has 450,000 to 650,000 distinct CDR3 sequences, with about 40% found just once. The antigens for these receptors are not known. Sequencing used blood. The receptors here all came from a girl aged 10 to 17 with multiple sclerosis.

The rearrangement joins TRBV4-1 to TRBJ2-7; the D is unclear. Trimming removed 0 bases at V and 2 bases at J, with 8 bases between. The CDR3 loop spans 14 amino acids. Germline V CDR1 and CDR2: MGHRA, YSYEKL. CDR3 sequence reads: CASSQDIAAYEQYF. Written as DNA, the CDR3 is TGCGCCAGCAGCCAAGATATCGCGGCCTACGAGCAGTACTTC.

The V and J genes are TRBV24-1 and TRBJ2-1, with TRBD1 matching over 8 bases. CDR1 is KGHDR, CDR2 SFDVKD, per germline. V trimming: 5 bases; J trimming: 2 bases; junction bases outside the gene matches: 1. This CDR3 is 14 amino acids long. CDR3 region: CATSATGAYNEQFF. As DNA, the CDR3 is TGTGCCACCAGTGCGACAGGGGCCTACAATGAGCAGTTCTTC.

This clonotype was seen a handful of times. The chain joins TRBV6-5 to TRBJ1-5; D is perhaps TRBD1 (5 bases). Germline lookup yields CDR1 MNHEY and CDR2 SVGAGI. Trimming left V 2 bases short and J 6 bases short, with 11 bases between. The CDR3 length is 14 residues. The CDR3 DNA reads TGTGCCAGCAGTTACCGGCGAGGGGTTCAGCCCCAGCATTTT. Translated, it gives CASSYRRGVQPQHF.

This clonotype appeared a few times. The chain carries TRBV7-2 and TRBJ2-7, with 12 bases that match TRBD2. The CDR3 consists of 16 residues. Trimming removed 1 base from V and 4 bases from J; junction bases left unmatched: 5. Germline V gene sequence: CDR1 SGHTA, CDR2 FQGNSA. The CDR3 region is CASSLDLAGGVYEQYF. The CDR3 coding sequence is TGTGCCAGCAGCTTAGATCTAGCGGGAGGGGTATACGAGCAGTACTTC.

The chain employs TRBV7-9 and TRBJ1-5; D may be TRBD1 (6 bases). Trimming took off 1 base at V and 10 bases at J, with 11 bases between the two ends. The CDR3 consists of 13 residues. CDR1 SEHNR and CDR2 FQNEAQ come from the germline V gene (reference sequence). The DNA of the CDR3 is TGTGCCAGCAGCTTAGGGGGGCGGGAACCCCAGCATTTT. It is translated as CASSLGGREPQHF.

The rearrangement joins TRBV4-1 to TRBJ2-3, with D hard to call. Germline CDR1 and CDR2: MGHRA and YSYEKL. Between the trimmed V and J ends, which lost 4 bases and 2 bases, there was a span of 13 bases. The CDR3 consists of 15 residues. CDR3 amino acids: CASSLAGTYTDTQYF. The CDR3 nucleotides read TGCGCCAGCAGCCTGGCCGGCACCTACACAGATACGCAGTATTTT.

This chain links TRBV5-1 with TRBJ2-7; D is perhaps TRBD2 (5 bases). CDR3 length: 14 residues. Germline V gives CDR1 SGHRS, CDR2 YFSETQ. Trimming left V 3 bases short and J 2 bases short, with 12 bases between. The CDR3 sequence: CASSSGSPAYEQYF. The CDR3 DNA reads TGCGCCAGCAGCTCGGGGTCCCCCGCCTACGAGCAGTACTTC.

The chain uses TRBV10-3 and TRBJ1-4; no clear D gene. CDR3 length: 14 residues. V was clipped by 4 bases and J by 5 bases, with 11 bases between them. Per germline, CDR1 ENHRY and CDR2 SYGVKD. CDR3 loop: CAISVTSENEKLFF. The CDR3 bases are TGTGCCATCAGTGTTACTAGCGAGAATGAAAAACTGTTTTTT.